This T cell receptor beta chain was found in a study of shared clonotypes between healthy human individuals. At the level of the study: Researchers assigned three CD4 naive, three CD4 memory, two CD8 naive and one CD8 memory plate to each donor.

The CDR3 has 12 amino acids. V dropped 2 bases and J dropped 10 bases, with 9 bases sitting between them. CDR1 is MDHEN and CDR2 is SYDVKM in the germline V gene. Donors, without exception, were Caucasian adults residing in Nashville, Tennessee. Each subset's genomic DNA was shared equally among a number of immunoSEQ plates. The data were produced by immunoSEQ multiplex PCR, yet TCRdb's version contains in-frame clones alone and is incomplete. Among around 2.5 million clones listed, approximately 93% were seen once. This clone was seen once. Its antigen remains unknown. General study points: Naive subsets, compared against memory subsets, generally had larger estimated richness values.

The sample consisted of naive CD4+ T cells from PBMCs. Subset given: CD45RA+ positively selected. The rearrangement uses TRBV28 and TRBJ2-1, with unresolved D. This clonotype originated in a man aged 18 to 35 in good health. Some clones in this sample may be carry-over from other donors' samples. The CDR3 DNA follows: TGTGCCAGCAGTTTACTTTATAAAGAGCAGTTCTTC. Its translation: CASSLLYKEQFF.